This T cell receptor beta chain was profiled in a study of OX40 agonist ivuxolimab in advanced cancers. Study-level points and caveats: Among expanded peripheral T cells, antigen specificity went undetermined.

Concerning this clone: Its matching antigen is unknown.

Generated by immunoSEQ multiplex PCR, the TCRdb table keeps only in-frame clones and is missing some. The data show fewer than 95,000 clones, about 93% seen once. The CDR3 is 12 amino acids. CDR1 is SQVTM and CDR2 is ANQGSEA in the germline V gene. The V and J ends lost 4 bases and 2 bases respectively, with 8 bases between them. This rearrangement joins TRBV29-1 to TRBJ2-5; D not certain. This clonotype was obtained from an adult with an advanced solid tumor such as melanoma, head and neck, liver or kidney cancer. Material: CD4+ or CD8+ T cells sorted from blood, obtained in a trial of the OX40 agonist ivuxolimab. CDR3 coding DNA: TGCAGCGTTGGTACAGCTCAAGAGACCCAGTACTTC. Its protein product is CSVGTAQETQYF.